The rows below give T cell receptor beta chains drawn from one sample of a study of neurological immune-mediated disorders. From the 5' RACE reads, TCRdb called clonotypes with MiXCR, one entry per CDR3 protein. Of around 61,000 distinct CDR3 sequences in the sample, around 5.1% were seen once. Sequenced material: PBMCs. The receptors come from a human donor with multiple sclerosis. The donor label of this sample is uncertain. Each CDR3 is given with its conserved first and last residue. A D gene is named only where the DNA matches it firmly. Size is omitted from some rows. Given values are once, few, many or a class for expanded clones.

TRBV6-5,many,TRBJ2-1,.,CASGLWANEQFF,TGTGCCAGCGGCCTTTGGGCTAATGAGCAGTTCTTC
TRBV5-6,many,TRBJ2-7,.,CASSLDGGGSREQYF,TGTGCCAGCAGCTTGGACGGAGGGGGCTCTAGAGAGCAGTACTTC
TRBV20-1,many,TRBJ2-7,.,CSAVDSFTYEQYF,TGCAGTGCCGTGGACAGCTTCACCTACGAGCAGTACTTC
TRBV3-1,many,TRBJ2-4,.,CASSQGRDIQYF,TGTGCCAGCAGCCAGGGTAGGGACATTCAGTACTTC
TRBV18,many,TRBJ1-2,.,CASSPDRSYGYTF,TGTGCCAGCTCACCAGACAGATCCTATGGCTACACCTTC
TRBV5-1,many,TRBJ1-1,.,CASSLSPAGGTEAFF,TGCGCCAGCAGCTTATCGCCCGCCGGGGGGACTGAAGCTTTCTTT
TRBV7-8,many,TRBJ2-7,.,CASSSGPPRSYEQYF,TGTGCCAGCAGCTCGGGACCGCCACGCTCCTACGAGCAGTACTTC
TRBV7-9,many,TRBJ1-1,.,CASSLLGPEAFF,TGTGCCAGCAGCTTACTCGGCCCTGAAGCTTTCTTT
TRBV6-5,many,TRBJ1-1,.,CASSTRELEAFF,TGTGCCAGCAGTACCCGGGAGTTAGAAGCTTTCTTT
TRBV4-1,many,TRBJ2-4,.,CASSQVGLLAKNIQYF,TGCGCCAGCAGCCAAGTGGGATTGCTAGCCAAAAACATTCAGTACTTC
TRBV7-8,many,TRBJ1-4,.,CASSLDREGGEKLFF,TGTGCCAGCAGCTTAGACAGGGAAGGGGGTGAAAAACTGTTTTTT
TRBV7-3,many,TRBJ2-1,TRBD2,CASSPGLAGGNEQFF,TGTGCCAGCAGCCCTGGACTAGCGGGGGGCAATGAGCAGTTCTTC
TRBV27,many,TRBJ2-7,.,CASRGSGSSYEQYF,TGTGCCAGCAGAGGGTCAGGGAGCTCCTACGAGCAGTACTTC
TRBV7-6,many,TRBJ2-7,.,CASSLGFTPAYYEQYF,TGTGCCAGCAGCTTAGGGTTCACACCAGCCTACTACGAGCAGTACTTC
TRBV30,once,TRBJ2-7,.,CAWSPISSYEQYF,TGTGCCTGGAGCCCTATAAGCTCCTACGAGCAGTACTTC
TRBV6-5,many,TRBJ2-2,.,CASSSPRGSPRTGELFF,TGTGCCAGCAGTTCCCCAAGGGGGAGCCCTCGGACCGGGGAGCTGTTTTTT
TRBV7-2,many,TRBJ2-1,.,CASSLGVRGRVF,TGTGCCAGCAGCTTAGGGGTCCGCGGCCGGGTCTTC
TRBV28,many,TRBJ1-4,.,CASSFLPIEKLFF,TGTGCCAGCAGTTTCCTCCCAATCGAAAAACTGTTTTTT
TRBV20-1,few,TRBJ1-5,TRBD1,CSAIPQGAYQPQHF,TGCAGTGCTATACCCCAGGGGGCCTATCAGCCCCAGCATTTT
TRBV20-1,many,TRBJ2-2,TRBD1,CSAPGQGNTGELFF,TGCAGTGCTCCGGGACAGGGAAACACCGGGGAGCTGTTTTTT
TRBV14,.,TRBJ2-1,.,CASSPRPTGYNEQFF,TGTGCCAGCAGCCCCCGTCCAACAGGTTACAATGAGCAGTTCTTC
TRBV5-1,many,TRBJ2-5,.,CASSLADREQETQYF,TGCGCCAGCAGCTTGGCGGACAGAGAACAAGAGACCCAGTACTTC
TRBV7-9,many,TRBJ1-2,.,CASSLAPDYGYTF,TGTGCCAGCAGCTTAGCGCCAGACTATGGCTACACCTTC
TRBV7-8,many,TRBJ2-2,TRBD2,CASSLEDVQRGSGGELFF,TGTGCCAGCAGCTTAGAGGATGTCCAGCGGGGGTCGGGCGGGGAGCTGTTTTTT
TRBV9,many,TRBJ2-1,.,CASSVDSSYNEQFF,TGTGCCAGCAGCGTAGACAGCTCCTACAATGAGCAGTTCTTC
TRBV20-1,many,TRBJ1-1,.,CSAPVQGIWNTEAFF,TGCAGTGCCCCTGTTCAGGGAATATGGAACACTGAAGCTTTCTTT
TRBV27,many,TRBJ2-2,.,CASRRDVNTGELFF,TGTGCCAGCAGACGGGACGTGAACACCGGGGAGCTGTTTTTT
TRBV20-1,many,TRBJ2-1,.,CSARDRRGHNEQFF,TGCAGTGCTAGAGATCGGAGGGGCCACAATGAGCAGTTCTTC
TRBV5-1,many,TRBJ2-3,TRBD2,CASSLVRLGLAGDTQYF,TGCGCCAGCAGCTTGGTCAGATTGGGACTAGCGGGGGATACGCAGTATTTT
TRBV5-1,many,TRBJ2-1,.,CASSLDKIGSYNEQFF,TGCGCCAGCAGCTTGGATAAGATAGGCTCCTACAATGAGCAGTTCTTC
TRBV5-1,many,TRBJ2-7,TRBD2,CASSSGTSGGGEQYF,TGCGCCAGCAGCTCGGGGACTAGCGGGGGCGGCGAGCAGTACTTC
TRBV20-1,many,TRBJ2-3,TRBD2,CSAPLAGGGDTQYF,TGCAGTGCTCCTCTAGCGGGGGGCGGGGATACGCAGTATTTT
TRBV6-2/TRBV6-3,many,TRBJ2-2,TRBD1,CASSTIQGTNTGELFF,TGTGCCAGCAGTACGATACAGGGGACGAACACCGGGGAGCTGTTTTTT
TRBV5-1,many,TRBJ1-2,TRBD1,CASSLSRGSYGYTF,TGCGCCAGCAGCTTGTCCAGGGGGAGCTATGGCTACACCTTC
TRBV5-1,many,TRBJ1-5,.,CASSYSLNQPQHF,TGCGCCAGCAGCTACAGCCTCAATCAGCCCCAGCATTTT
TRBV6-5,many,TRBJ2-2,.,CASSYSGGTTRGELFF,TGTGCCAGCAGTTACTCGGGCGGGACCACCCGCGGGGAGCTGTTTTTT
TRBV5-1,many,TRBJ2-1,TRBD2,CASSLGVAGWSSYNEQFF,TGCGCCAGCAGCTTGGGGGTAGCGGGTTGGAGCTCCTACAATGAGCAGTTCTTC
TRBV7-3,many,TRBJ2-3,TRBD2,CASSPLAGAPTDTQYF,TGTGCCAGCAGCCCCCTAGCGGGGGCCCCCACAGATACGCAGTATTTT
TRBV7-6,few,TRBJ1-1,.,CASSMGPVNTEAFF,TGTGCCAGCAGCATGGGACCGGTGAACACTGAAGCTTTCTTT
TRBV6-1,many,TRBJ1-6,.,CASSEVAASLNSPLHF,TGTGCCAGCAGTGAAGTAGCAGCGTCCTTAAATTCACCCCTCCACTTT
TRBV30,many,TRBJ2-5,.,CAWLQETQYF,TGTGCCTGGTTACAAGAGACCCAGTACTTC
TRBV6-5,many,TRBJ2-2,TRBD2,CASSYQRGSGELFF,TGTGCCAGCAGTTACCAGCGGGGGTCCGGGGAGCTGTTTTTT
TRBV2,many,TRBJ2-3,.,CASSDRDPRRTDTQYF,TGTGCCAGCAGTGATAGGGACCCCCGACGGACAGATACGCAGTATTTT
TRBV5-1,many,TRBJ2-2,.,CASSWDVAGELFF,TGCGCCAGCAGCTGGGACGTCGCCGGGGAGCTGTTTTTT
TRBV7-8,many,TRBJ1-2,TRBD1,CASSFETGGRRYTF,TGTGCCAGCAGCTTCGAGACAGGGGGCCGCCGCTACACCTTC
TRBV5-6,many,TRBJ2-7,TRBD2,CASSSVWGGASYEQYF,TGTGCCAGCAGCTCCGTGTGGGGGGGAGCCTCCTACGAGCAGTACTTC